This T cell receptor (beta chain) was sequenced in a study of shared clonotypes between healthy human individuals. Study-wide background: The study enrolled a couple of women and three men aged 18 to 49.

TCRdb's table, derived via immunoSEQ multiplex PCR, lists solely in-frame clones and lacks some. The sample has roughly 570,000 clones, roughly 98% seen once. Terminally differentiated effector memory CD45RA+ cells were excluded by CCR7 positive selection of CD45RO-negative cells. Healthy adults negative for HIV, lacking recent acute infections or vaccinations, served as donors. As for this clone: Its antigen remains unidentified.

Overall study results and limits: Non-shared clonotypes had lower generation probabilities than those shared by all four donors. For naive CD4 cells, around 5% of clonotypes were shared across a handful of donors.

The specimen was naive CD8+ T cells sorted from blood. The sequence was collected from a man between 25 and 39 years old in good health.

The CDR3 DNA reads as TGTGCCAGCAGCTTAGAATCCGGGGAGCTGTTTTTT. Encoded protein: CASSLESGELFF. This chain links TRBV11-2 with TRBJ2-2; D gene ambiguous. The CDR3 is 12 residues long. Trimming took off 0 bases at V and 6 bases at J, with 2 bases between the two ends. Germline V gene data show CDR1 as SGHAT and CDR2 as FQNNGV.